A single TCR beta chain is shown here with its context. Its target antigen remains unknown. Base qualities are missing; no much larger clone stands one base away. TCRbeta CDR3 regions were amplified from genomic DNA by means of the immunoSEQ Assay, a bias-controlled multiplex PCR. Processing in the source paper ran as follows. The number of nucleated cells in each sample was estimated by amplification of reference gene primers within the assay. To quantify the absolute abundance of each unique TCRbeta CDR3 rearrangement, sequence reads were collapsed and filtered. For each sample, productive Simpson clonality was calculated by taking the square root of Simpson's diversity index across productive rearrangements. The table was pulled from immuneACCESS by TCRdb, which kept in-frame rearrangements only. Such tables lose some clones; where checked, under half of the loss comes from unresolved V genes, and the rest has no known cause. From that table come the V and J calls and clone size; the DNA was used to work out D and trimming. This sample is represented by about 240,000 clones; about four fifths of them were singletons. The ten largest clones add up to approximately 10% of the sample.

Whole blood was collected in K2EDTA tubes by collaborating institutions according to the institutions' own protocols. For TCRbeta analysis, collaborators shipped samples in one of three forms: frozen whole blood, isolated PBMCs, or DNA extracted from either of those sample types. This sample is part of a study of blood T cell repertoires in COVID-19 (dated by TCRdb to 2020 to 2022). For the wider study: Collaborator samples came from the United States, Italy and Spain and covered acute and convalescent phases of COVID-19. The repertoires were released in a freely available public database intended as a resource for research on the immune response to SARS-CoV-2. Subjects who had been exposed to COVID-19, were actively infected with it, or had recovered from it provided the deeply sampled blood TCRbeta repertoires that made up the dataset. HLA class I and class II types, where available, came from metadata supplied by the sample provider rather than from assay-based typing. Sample metadata almost always included a de-identified subject ID, COVID-19 status, age in years and sex. The material from the prospective study consisted of cDNA or gDNA derived from T cells, B-cell-depleted T cells, or PBMCs. Samples came from the ongoing ImmuneRACE study (first 160 participants) plus 1,254 subjects from 6 global collaborators.

General findings and caveats noted by the study authors: How much clinical and demographic metadata was included differed by source and by participant, and the metadata was provided uncurated.

The sequenced material came from peripheral blood. This receptor was obtained from a woman older than 75 with acute or convalescent COVID-19.

The nucleotide sequence is given as TGCGCCAGCAGCCCCGGACTGATGAACACTGAAGCTTTCTTT. Its protein reads: CASSPGLMNTEAFF. Recombination linked TRBV5-1 to TRBJ1-1; the D gene identity is not certain. Via the germline V gene, CDR1 is SGHRS and CDR2 YFSETQ. V is cut by 4 bases and J by 0 bases, and the space between the germline ends is 10 bases. The CDR3 runs 14 amino acids, cysteine and phenylalanine included. Just the 42-base CDR3 DNA is kept, in frame starting at base 1.